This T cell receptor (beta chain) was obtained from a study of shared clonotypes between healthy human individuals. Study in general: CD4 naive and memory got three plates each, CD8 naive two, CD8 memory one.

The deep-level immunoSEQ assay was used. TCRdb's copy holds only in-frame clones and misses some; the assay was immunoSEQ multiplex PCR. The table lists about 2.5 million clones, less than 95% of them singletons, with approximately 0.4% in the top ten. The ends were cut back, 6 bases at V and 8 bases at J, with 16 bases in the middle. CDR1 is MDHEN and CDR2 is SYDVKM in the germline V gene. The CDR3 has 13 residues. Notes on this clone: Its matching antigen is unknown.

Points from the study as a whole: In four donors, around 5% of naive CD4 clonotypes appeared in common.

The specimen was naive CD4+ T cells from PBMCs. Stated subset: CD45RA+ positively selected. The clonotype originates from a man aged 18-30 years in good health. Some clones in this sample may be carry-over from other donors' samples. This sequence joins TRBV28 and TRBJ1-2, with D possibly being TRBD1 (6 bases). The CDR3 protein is CASSGGRTFGYTF. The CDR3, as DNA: TGTGCCAGCAGCGGGGGGCGGACTTTCGGCTACACCTTC.